This T cell receptor (beta chain) was recorded in a study of immune cell composition in non-small cell lung cancer. With regard to this clone: The antigen is undetermined.

The CDR3 extends over 14 amino acids. Germline V gene sequence: CDR1 MNHEY, CDR2 SVGAGI. The junction had 3 bases not matched to a gene; V was cut back by 2 bases and J by 4 bases. Genomic DNA came from frozen unsorted single-cell suspensions. The repertoire was sequenced with immunoSEQ multiplex PCR; TCRdb's copy has only in-frame clones and lacks some. The profile shows approximately 2,100 clones, 75% to 85% of them singletons. Study-wide results and limits: Tumour TCR-beta clonality was not significantly tied to smoking pack-years.

Sequenced material: lung tumor tissue. The clonotype originates from a human donor with non-small cell lung cancer. This sequence joins TRBV6-5 and TRBJ1-1; 8 bases fit TRBD1. CDR3 nucleotide sequence: TGTGCCAGCAGTTACCAGGGGGCGGGCACTGAAGCTTTCTTT. This translates into CASSYQGAGTEAFF.